This T cell receptor (beta chain) comes out of a study of blood T cell repertoires in COVID-19. Across the study: The United States, Italy and Spain supplied acute and convalescent COVID-19 samples.

Sequencing was performed with immunoSEQ multiplex PCR; in TCRdb, only in-frame clones are kept and a portion is missing. Of approximately 310,000 clones listed, more than 75% are singletons. The CDR3 contains 14 residues. The germline V and J ends were trimmed by 2 bases and 0 bases, with 8 bases remaining between them. In germline, CDR1 is MNHEY, CDR2 SVGAGI. Notes on this clone: Other nucleotide sequences in the sample specify the same CDR3.

This clonotype originated in a woman in her forties or fifties who had recovered from COVID-19. The sequencing sample was made of peripheral blood. The rearrangement joins TRBV6-5 to TRBJ2-7; weak D call: TRBD2 (5 bases). The CDR3 bases are TGTGCCAGCAGTTACCGGGGTAGCTCCTACGAGCAGTACTTC. It is translated as CASSYRGSSYEQYF.